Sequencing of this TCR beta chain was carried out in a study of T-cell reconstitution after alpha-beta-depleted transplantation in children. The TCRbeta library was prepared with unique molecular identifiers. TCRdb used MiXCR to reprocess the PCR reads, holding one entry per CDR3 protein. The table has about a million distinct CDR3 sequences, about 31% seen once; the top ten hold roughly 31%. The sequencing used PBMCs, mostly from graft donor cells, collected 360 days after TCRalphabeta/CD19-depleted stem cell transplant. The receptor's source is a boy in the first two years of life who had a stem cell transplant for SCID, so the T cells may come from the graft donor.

The CDR3 nucleotides are TGCAGTGCTCACGCACTAGTGAACACCGGGGAGCTGTTTTTT. Translating it yields CSAHALVNTGELFF. The chain employs TRBV20-1 and TRBJ2-2; the D gene is possibly TRBD2 (5 bases). From germline, CDR1 is DFQATT and CDR2 SNEGSKA (reference sequence). Trimming left V 5 bases short and J 1 base short, with 11 bases between. The CDR3 loop spans 14 amino acids.